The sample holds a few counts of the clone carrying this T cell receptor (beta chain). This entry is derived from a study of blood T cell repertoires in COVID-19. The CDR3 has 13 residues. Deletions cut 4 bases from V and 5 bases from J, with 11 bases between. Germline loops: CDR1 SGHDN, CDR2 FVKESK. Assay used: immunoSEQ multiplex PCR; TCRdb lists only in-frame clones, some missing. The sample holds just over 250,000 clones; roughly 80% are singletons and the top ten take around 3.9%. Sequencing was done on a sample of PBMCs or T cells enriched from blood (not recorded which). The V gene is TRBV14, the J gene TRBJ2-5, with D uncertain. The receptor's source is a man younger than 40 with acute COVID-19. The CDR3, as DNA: TGTGCCAGCAGCCGACGGGTTCGGGAGACCCAGTACTTC. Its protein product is CASSRRVRETQYF.